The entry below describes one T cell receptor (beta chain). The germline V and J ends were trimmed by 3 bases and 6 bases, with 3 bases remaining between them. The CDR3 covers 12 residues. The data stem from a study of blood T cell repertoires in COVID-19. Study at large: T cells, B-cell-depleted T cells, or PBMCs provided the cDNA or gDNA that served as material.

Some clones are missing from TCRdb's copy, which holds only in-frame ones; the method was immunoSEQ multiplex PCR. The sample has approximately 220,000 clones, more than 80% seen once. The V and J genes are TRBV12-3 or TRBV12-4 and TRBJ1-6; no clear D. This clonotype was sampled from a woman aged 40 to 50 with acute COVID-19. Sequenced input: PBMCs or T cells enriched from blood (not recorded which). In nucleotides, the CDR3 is TGTGCCAGCAGTTTTAGTAATTCACCCCTCCACTTT. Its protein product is CASSFSNSPLHF.